Given below is one T cell receptor beta chain in context. Its antigen remains undetermined. This could be a read error, since a much larger clone is one nucleotide away. Library construction relied on PCR. The data were produced on an Illumina HiSeq 4000. Bulk TCR libraries were made following a previously described method, with the TCR primers given in Table S5. Total RNA was purified with the Qiagen AllPrep DNA/RNA kit. Before analysis, reads from multiple sequencing runs of one library were combined. In the paper's pipeline: Reads were retained only if an exact TCR constant sequence was present, and the retained reads were trimmed to 150 nt and grouped according to their 12-nt molecular barcodes. Reads inside each barcode group were sub-clustered using a 15% Levenshtein threshold, and a quality-weighted consensus sequence was constructed for each RNA molecule. Non-functional sequences were discarded, and so were lower-count sequences lying one edit away from another sequence. Based on fitting two negative binomial distributions, any barcode sub-cluster with under 20% of the maximum read count was discarded. TCRdb trimmed public reads at Q25 via fastp, called clones via MiXCR and kept in-frame beta chains. Records with the same CDR3 protein are collapsed into one entry carrying the most frequent genes and DNA. V and J calls and clone size were set by TCRdb, not the authors. The sample table shows 70,000 to 90,000 distinct CDR3 sequences, and around 20% are seen once. The ten most abundant clones make up roughly 1% of the sample.

The data are from a study of molecular identifiers for immune sequencing clone quantification (dated by TCRdb to about 2018). Regarding the complete study: In a replicate experiment, RNA from around 20,000 or 100,000 naive CD8 T cells was split into five aliquots, four of which were sequenced. CD8 T cells were used in a methods study to benchmark molecular-identifier clustering-based TCR repertoire sequencing (MIDCIRS) and TCR RNA copy counting. General conclusions and limits of the study: Approximately 2.7 recovered TCR RNA copies per cell were obtained by modeling, versus around 9.8 by digital PCR, implying a capture efficiency of approximately 27%. When barcode sub-clustering was omitted, TCR diversity was inflated by chimeric consensus sequences, with chimeras reaching as high as 47%. The naive libraries included spiked-in Jurkat TCR RNA (under eleven copies' worth), and this Jurkat TCR RNA is not part of the donor repertoire. Spiked-in Jurkat TCR RNA equivalent to a single cell was reported to be detectable even among approximately 1 million naive CD8 T cells. In CMV-specific effector cells, clones with more than 20 RNA copies contained over 98% of molecules, whereas in naive cells such clones contained under 1% of molecules. The sizes of highly expanded clones could end up underestimated when identical TCR molecules share a barcode.

Libraries of naive CD8 T cells were generated from roughly 21,000 to 960,000 sorted cells, with 10%, 30% or 50% of the purified RNA used. On a BD FACSAria II, naive CD8 T cells were FACS-sorted as CD8+CD4-CCR7+CD45RA+ and collected into RLT Plus buffer. Around 11 TCR copies' worth of Jurkat RNA were spiked into about 20,000-1,100,000 naive CD8 T cell samples to test detection sensitivity. CD8 T cells were enriched with RosetteSep CD8+ T Cell Enrichment Cocktail and Ficoll-Paque, followed by ACK red cell lysis. The sequence came from a human donor in good health. Some libraries in this study had Jurkat cell RNA spiked in. The sample comprised naive CD8+ T cells from blood, with Jurkat cell RNA spiked in. What this sample's cell subset or site label stands for: FACS-sorted CD8+CD4-CCR7+CD45RA+ naive T cells.

The CDR3 protein is CASSLLEEKLVF. The DNA sequence reads TGTGCCAGCAGCTTATTAGAGGAAAAACTGGTTTTT. The chain uses TRBV7-9 and TRBJ1-4, with no reliable assignment of the D segment. CDR1 and CDR2, per the germline V gene (reference sequence), are SEHNR and FQNEAQ. Inclusive of the bounding cysteine and phenylalanine, the CDR3 is 12 residues long. Only the CDR3 part of the read is kept: 36 bases, read in frame from the first base.